The sequence of this TCR beta chain was determined in a study of PD-L1 blockade in urothelial cancer. Background on the study: Anywhere from 0 to 3 prior chemotherapy regimens had been received by patients. At 3 weeks after treatment start (second dose) and again at 6 weeks, blood was analyzed.

Per the germline V gene, CDR1 is PRHDT and CDR2 is FYEKMQ (reference sequence). This CDR3 is 16 amino acids long. The V and J ends lost 5 bases and 3 bases respectively, with 17 bases between them. Sequencing was performed with immunoSEQ multiplex PCR; in TCRdb, only in-frame clones are kept and a portion is missing. The sample has about 20,000 clones, approximately 86% seen once. The source is a man aged 50 to 60 with urothelial cancer. The sequencing used PBMCs, collected around atezolizumab (anti-PD-L1) treatment. The chain links TRBV13 to TRBJ2-1, with a tentative D call TRBD2 (7 bases). The CDR3 DNA sequence: TGTGCCAGCAGCCAAGTCCGCGGGGGCCTCTACAATGAGCAGTTCTTC. Translation: CASSQVRGGLYNEQFF.